This passage covers 3 T cell receptor beta chains from one sample sequenced in a study of OX40 agonist ivuxolimab in advanced cancers. Sequencing was performed with immunoSEQ multiplex PCR; in TCRdb, only in-frame clones are kept and a portion is missing. Of fewer than 80,000 clones listed, roughly nine tenths were seen once; the top ten hold about 6.3%. Sequenced material: CD4+ or CD8+ T cells sorted from blood, taken in a trial of the OX40 agonist ivuxolimab. The receptors were gathered from an adult with an advanced solid tumor such as melanoma, head and neck, liver or kidney cancer.

The V and J genes are TRBV29-1 and TRBJ2-7; tentative D call: TRBD1 (6 bases). Per the germline V gene, CDR1 is SQVTM and CDR2 is ANQGSEA. The CDR3 sequence is 12 residues long. V dropped 6 bases and J dropped 7 bases, with 16 bases sitting between them. CDR3 in amino acids: CSVSPQGQEQYF. Written as DNA, the CDR3 is TGCAGCGTCTCTCCACAGGGACAAGAGCAGTACTTC.

This clone occurred a few times. The genes are TRBV29-1 and TRBJ1-1; D gene unclear. Deletions cut 1 base from V and 3 bases from J, with 3 bases between. Germline CDR1 SQVTM, CDR2 ANQGSEA. CDR3 length equals 11 residues. The CDR3 DNA follows: TGCAGCGTTGAAGTTGACACTGAAGCTTTCTTT. Translation gives CSVEVDTEAFF.

The gene calls are TRBV9 and TRBJ2-2; D may be TRBD1 or TRBD2 (5 bases each). The CDR3 sequence is 15 residues long. Per the germline V gene, CDR1 is SGDLS and CDR2 is YYNGEE. V was cut by 5 bases and J by 3 bases, with 14 bases left in between. Here the CDR3 reads CASRPAGADTGELFF. CDR3 nucleotide sequence: TGTGCCAGCAGGCCTGCCGGGGCGGACACCGGGGAGCTGTTTTTT.